This T cell receptor (beta chain) was captured in a study of shared clonotypes between healthy human individuals. Study as a whole: Two women and a few men aged 18 to 49 served as donors.

The CDR3 runs to 17 residues. Germline V CDR1 and CDR2: SQVTM, ANQGSEA. Trimming left V 1 base short and J 0 bases short, with 16 bases between. Assay used: immunoSEQ multiplex PCR; TCRdb lists only in-frame clones, some missing. The table records about 2 million clones, 90% to 95% of them present only once. Healthy HIV-negative adults with no recent acute infections or vaccinations were recruited as donors. CD45RA+ naive and CD45RA-negative memory subsets were separated from CD4+ cells. This rearrangement joins TRBV29-1 to TRBJ1-5; D is possibly TRBD1 (6 bases). This TCR was recovered from a man younger than 35 in good health. The sequenced sample consisted of naive CD4+ T cells sorted from blood. Noted subset: CD45RA+ positively selected. The CDR3 coding sequence is TGCAGCGTTGAAGGACAGGCTGGGGGGTATAGCAATCAGCCCCAGCATTTT. This gives the protein CSVEGQAGGYSNQPQHF.